The next 30 T cell receptor beta chains were all read from a single sample in a study of cytomegalovirus exposure and HLA in healthy donors. Vbeta (60) and Jbeta (13) primers were used in the PCR. Repertoires were generated with immunoSEQ multiplex PCR, while TCRdb's copy carries only in-frame clones and drops some. Altogether fewer than 150,000 clones are present, about 80% being singletons, with the ten largest covering 3.9%. Sequencing was performed on PBMCs. These TCRs come from a young man in good health and CMV-seronegative.

The CDR3 region is CASSPPGPYNEQFF. The CDR3 nucleotides are TGTGCCAGCTCACCACCGGGGCCTTACAATGAGCAGTTCTTC. The chain links TRBV18 to TRBJ2-1; D might be TRBD1 (5 bases). Germline V gene lookup returns CDR1 KGHSH and CDR2 LQKENI. The CDR3 is 14 amino acids. V was trimmed by 0 bases and J by 4 bases, leaving 7 bases between them.

CDR3 loop: CASQGQGADTQYF. CDR3 bases: TGTGCCTCTCAAGGACAGGGCGCAGATACGCAGTATTTT. The chain couples TRBV30 to TRBJ2-3, with TRBD1 identical over 8 bases. Trimming took 7 bases from V and 4 from J; bases not matched to a gene: 7. The germline gives CDR1 GTSNPN, CDR2 SVGIG (reference sequence). This CDR3 has 13 amino acids.

This clone showed up just a few times. The chain has TRBV2 and TRBJ2-3; 12 bases match TRBD2. The CDR3 is made up of 18 amino acids. Germline CDR1 SNHLY, CDR2 FYNNEI. The V and J ends lost 6 bases and 0 bases, in that order; junction bases with no gene match: 10. CDR3 coding DNA: TGTGCCAGCAGATATGGACTAGCGGGGCGAACGAGCACAGATACGCAGTATTTT. Translation gives CASRYGLAGRTSTDTQYF.

This clone was picked up a small number of times. This rearrangement joins TRBV6-5 to TRBJ2-7; D uncertain. Germline loops: CDR1 MNHEY, CDR2 SVGAGI. The CDR3 is made up of 14 amino acids. V lost 5 bases, J lost 2 bases, and 13 bases lay in between. In DNA form, the CDR3 reads TGTGCCAGCAGTCCCGATCCCGAGGCCTACGAGCAGTACTTC. Its translation: CASSPDPEAYEQYF.

V and J are TRBV2 and TRBJ1-2; possible D gene TRBD1, 6 bases. This CDR3 spans 15 amino acids. Germline V gene data show CDR1 as SNHLY and CDR2 as FYNNEI. The V and J ends lost 6 bases and 8 bases respectively, with 22 bases between them. The CDR3: CASRGTYGRLDGYTF. For the CDR3, the DNA is TGTGCCAGCAGGGGGACATATGGCAGACTTGACGGCTACACCTTC.

V is TRBV18 and J is TRBJ2-5; 7 bases are shared with TRBD1. After removal of 0 bases from V and 7 bases from J, the junction contained 8 bases not matched to a gene. Germline V gene sequence: CDR1 KGHSH, CDR2 LQKENI. The CDR3 covers 15 residues. The CDR3 coding sequence is TGTGCCAGCTCACCACCTGGGACAGCCCCCGCGACCCAGTACTTC. Translating gives CASSPPGTAPATQYF.

The rearrangement links TRBV5-6 to TRBJ2-2; TRBD1 might be the D (6 bases). V was trimmed by 5 bases and J by 3 bases, leaving 14 bases between them. The CDR3 extends over 15 amino acids. Germline lookup yields CDR1 SGHDT and CDR2 YYEEEE. CDR3 residues: CASREGVSDTGELFF. CDR3 coding DNA: TGTGCCAGCAGAGAGGGGGTTTCGGACACCGGGGAGCTGTTTTTT.

The chain recombines TRBV5-4 with TRBJ2-3, with 12 nucleotides matching TRBD2. V lost 4 bases, J lost 13 bases, and 16 bases stayed unmatched. The germline CDR1 and CDR2 sequences are SGHNT and YYREEE (reference sequence). The CDR3 totals 16 residues. DNA for the CDR3: TGTGCCAGCAGCCCCCTAGCGGGAGGGCTCACCGAGGTCAAGTATTTT. Translated: CASSPLAGGLTEVKYF. The full variable domain, completed using reference TRBV5-4 and TRBJ2-3, is ETGVTQSPTHLIKTRGQQVTLRCSSQSGHNTVSWYQQALGQGPQFIFQYYREEENGRGNFPPRFSGLQFPNYSSELNVNALELDDSALYLCASSPLAGGLTEVKYFGPGTRLTVL.

The gene calls are TRBV19 and TRBJ2-4; no clear D gene. The CDR3 length is 13 residues. Germline V gene lookup returns CDR1 LNHDA and CDR2 SQIVND (reference sequence). Deletions cut 2 bases from V and 4 bases from J, with 6 bases between. Here the CDR3 reads CASSIHGKNIQYF. CDR3 coding DNA: TGTGCCAGTAGTATACACGGTAAAAACATTCAGTACTTC.

This clone was observed a few times. The rearrangement uses TRBV19 and TRBJ2-5; no reliable D call. The J call may be in error: the DNA end matches TRBJ2-7 better. CDR3 size: 14 residues. The germline gives CDR1 LNHDA, CDR2 SQIVND (reference sequence). The DNA for the CDR3 is TGTGCCAGTAGTATAGGACTGACGGCCTACGAGCAGTACTTC. This encodes CASSIGLTAYEQYF.

The chain recombines TRBV4-2 with TRBJ1-2, with 11 bases lining up with TRBD1. Trimming took 0 bases from V and 4 from J; bases not matched to a gene: 7. The CDR3 loop spans 17 amino acids. Germline V lookup: CDR1 LGHNA, CDR2 YNFKEQ. As DNA, the CDR3 is TGTGCCAGCAGCCAAGATCTGGGACAGGGGGACGTCTATGGCTACACCTTC. Translation gives CASSQDLGQGDVYGYTF.

This chain links TRBV14 with TRBJ1-2; TRBD1 aligns across 7 bases. Germline V lookup: CDR1 SGHDN, CDR2 FVKESK. There are 16 residues in the CDR3. V lost 4 bases and J lost 8; bases outside the gene matches: 16. This CDR3 is CASSPSLRGRLRGYTF. The CDR3 nucleotides read TGTGCCAGCAGCCCGAGCCTCAGGGGGAGATTACGCGGCTACACCTTC.

This clone was counted a few times. The chain links TRBV27 to TRBJ2-7, with 8 bases identical to TRBD2. The V gene's germline CDR1 is MNHEY and CDR2 SMNVEV (reference sequence). The CDR3 covers 14 residues. J lost 5 bases, V lost 4 bases, and 7 bases had no gene match. The CDR3 sequence: CASSSASGSHEQYF. CDR3 DNA sequence: TGTGCCAGCAGTTCGGCTAGCGGGTCCCACGAGCAGTACTTC.

This clone was detected only once. Written as DNA, the CDR3 is TGTGCCAGCAGTTACTTCGGGACAGGGGGCGAGGATGAGCAGTTCTTC. It codes for CASSYFGTGGEDEQFF. V usage is TRBV6-6 and J usage is TRBJ2-1; 12 positions agree with TRBD1. The CDR3 spans 16 residues. Germline V gene lookup returns CDR1 MNHNY and CDR2 SVGAGI (reference sequence). With V trimmed by 1 base and J by 8 bases, 6 bases remained unmatched.

V and J are TRBV27 and TRBJ2-1, with unresolved D. Germline loops: CDR1 MNHEY, CDR2 SMNVEV (reference sequence). The length of the CDR3 is 13 residues. Trimming took 6 bases from V and 0 from J, leaving 6 bases between them. The CDR3 spells CASRPSSYNEQFF. In DNA, the CDR3 is TGTGCCAGCAGACCCAGCTCCTACAATGAGCAGTTCTTC.

This chain joins TRBV5-1 and TRBJ2-1, with D possibly TRBD2 on 6 matching bases. The germline V gene has CDR1 SGHRS and CDR2 YFSETQ. Trimming removed 0 bases at V and 8 bases at J, with 18 bases between. CDR3 length: 16 amino acids. This chain's CDR3 is CASSLAIAASVDEQFF. The CDR3 DNA reads as TGCGCCAGCAGCTTGGCCATAGCGGCCTCCGTCGATGAGCAGTTCTTC.

This clone was found a few times. V gene TRBV7-8 combines with J gene TRBJ2-5; D possibly corresponds to TRBD1 (5 bases). The tail of the sequence fits TRBJ2-7 better, so the J call may be wrong. This CDR3 spans 17 amino acids. Germline CDR1 reads SGHVS; CDR2 reads FQNEAQ. The CDR3 reads CASSLFARGEGSYEQYF. DNA of the CDR3: TGTGCCAGCAGCCTCTTCGCTAGGGGCGAAGGCTCCTACGAGCAGTACTTC.

As regards this clone: The sample has other DNA sequences that encode this CDR3 too. The J gene is TRBJ2-6, the V gene TRBV19, with 7 positions matching TRBD1. The germline CDR1 and CDR2 sequences are LNHDA and SQIVND (reference sequence). V gave up 5 bases and J gave up 1 base; unmatched junction bases: 11. This CDR3 comprises 18 residues. The CDR3 spells CASSEYGTALSGANVLTF. The CDR3 coding sequence is TGTGCCAGTAGTGAGTACGGGACAGCCCTTTCTGGGGCCAACGTCCTGACTTTC.

This chain links TRBV30 with TRBJ2-1; D uncertain. Trimming took 3 bases from V and 6 from J, leaving 12 bases between them. This CDR3 spans 13 amino acids. Germline lookup yields CDR1 GTSNPN and CDR2 SVGIG (reference sequence). CDR3 nucleotides: TGTGCCTGGAGCGGTCTTATTCCCAATGAGCAGTTCTTC. This translates into CAWSGLIPNEQFF.

The chain recombines TRBV7-9 with TRBJ2-5; D possibly corresponds to TRBD2 (5 bases). The J call is doubtful: the DNA matches TRBJ2-7 better. Germline values: CDR1 SEHNR, CDR2 FQNEAQ (reference sequence). The CDR3 loop spans 13 amino acids. The CDR3 sequence is CASSSPARAEQYF. The CDR3 nucleotides read TGTGCCAGCAGCTCCCCAGCGCGGGCCGAGCAGTACTTC.

This sequence joins TRBV10-2 and TRBJ2-1; tentatively, D is TRBD1 (5 bases). Germline V gene data show CDR1 as WSHSY and CDR2 as SAAADI. The V end lost 5 bases, the J end lost 6 bases, and 11 bases lay between the germline ends. The CDR3 is 13 residues long. The CDR3 bases are TGCGCCAGCAGTCAGGGTTGGGGCAATGAGCAGTTCTTC. Translation: CASSQGWGNEQFF.

V and J are TRBV2 and TRBJ2-2; perhaps TRBD1 as D (5 bases). V was pared by 3 bases and J by 7 bases, with 9 bases between. Germline-derived CDR1 and CDR2 are SNHLY and FYNNEI. The CDR3 spans 13 residues. DNA for the CDR3: TGTGCCAGCAGTGACAGGGCGCGCGGGGAGCTGTTTTTT. Translation gives CASSDRARGELFF.

V gene TRBV9 combines with J gene TRBJ2-1; D call uncertain. The CDR3 has 12 amino acids. The V gene's germline CDR1 is SGDLS and CDR2 YYNGEE. Trimming took 1 base from V and 5 from J, leaving 4 bases between them. DNA for the CDR3: TGTGCCAGCAGCGTAACTAACAATGAGCAGTTCTTC. Translation gives CASSVTNNEQFF.

The chain joins TRBV30 to TRBJ2-7, with D possibly being TRBD1 (5 bases). Germline-derived CDR1 and CDR2 are GTSNPN and SVGIG (reference sequence). Deletions cut 0 bases from V and 1 base from J, with 13 bases between. This CDR3 contains 15 residues. The CDR3 sequence is CAWSVGAARSYEQYF. The CDR3 DNA reads as TGTGCCTGGAGTGTAGGGGCCGCCCGGTCCTACGAGCAGTACTTC. The whole variable domain, remainder taken from reference TRBV30 and TRBJ2-7, is SQTIHQWPATLVQPVGSPLSLECTVEGTSNPNLYWYRQAAGRGLQLLFYSVGIGQISSEVPQNLSASRPQDRQFILSSKKLLLSDSGFYLCAWSVGAARSYEQYFGPGTRLTVT.

This clone was counted only a few times. This chain joins TRBV6-5 and TRBJ2-3, with D perhaps matching TRBD2 (5 bases). The CDR3 extends over 15 amino acids. The germline gives CDR1 MNHEY, CDR2 SVGAGI. Trimming shortened V by 8 bases and J by 2 bases, and 17 bases separated the two germline ends. CDR3 residues: CASGRDPLVTDTQYF. The CDR3 nucleotides read TGTGCCAGCGGACGAGATCCACTAGTCACAGATACGCAGTATTTT.

This clone was counted only a few times. This chain joins TRBV6-5 and TRBJ2-5; 7 bases match TRBD1. With 5 bases clipped from V and 5 bases from J, the junction kept 11 bases outside the gene matches. This CDR3 has 15 residues. The germline CDR1 and CDR2 sequences are MNHEY and SVGAGI. CDR3 sequence reads: CASSGALRGLETQYF. The DNA of the CDR3 is TGTGCCAGCAGTGGGGCCCTAAGGGGGCTGGAGACCCAGTACTTC.

V and J are TRBV4-2 and TRBJ2-5; the match to TRBD2 covers 9 bases. This CDR3 contains 16 residues. Germline lookup yields CDR1 LGHNA and CDR2 YNFKEQ. The V and J ends lost 1 base and 5 bases, in that order; junction bases with no gene match: 8. The CDR3 protein is CASSQAGLAGWETQYF. DNA for the CDR3: TGTGCCAGCAGCCAAGCGGGGCTAGCGGGGTGGGAGACCCAGTACTTC.

The gene calls are TRBV18 and TRBJ2-2; the match to TRBD2 covers 8 bases. CDR3 length equals 15 residues. With V trimmed by 5 bases and J by 3 bases, 5 bases remained unmatched. CDR1 KGHSH and CDR2 LQKENI come from the germline V gene. DNA for the CDR3: TGTGCCAGCTCAGTGGGGACTAGTGACACCGGGGAGCTGTTTTTT. Its translation is CASSVGTSDTGELFF. Using reference TRBV18 and TRBJ2-2 for the parts outside the CDR3, the full variable domain is NAGVMQNPRHLVRRRGQEARLRCSPMKGHSHVYWYRQLPEEGLKFMVYLQKENIIDESGMPKERFSAEFPKEGPSILRIQQVVRGDSAAYFCASSVGTSDTGELFFGEGSRLTVL.

The chain joins TRBV30 to TRBJ1-4; D is ambiguous. Germline V CDR1 and CDR2: GTSNPN, SVGIG (reference sequence). V was trimmed by 3 bases and J by 5 bases, leaving 16 bases between them. CDR3 length: 15 amino acids. The CDR3 DNA reads as TGTGCCTGGAGGCCTCGGGAACGGCTGAATGAAAAACTGTTTTTT. It is translated as CAWRPRERLNEKLFF.

The CDR3: CATAPLTGSTDTQYF. The CDR3 nucleotides read TGTGCCACCGCACCCCTAACGGGGAGCACAGATACGCAGTATTTT. This rearrangement joins TRBV7-3 to TRBJ2-3; tentative D call: TRBD2 (5 bases). Germline CDR1 is SGHTA and CDR2 is FQGTGA. The V and J ends lost 10 bases and 0 bases respectively, with 17 bases between them. The length of the CDR3 is 15 residues. Based on the CDR3 plus reference TRBV7-3 and TRBJ2-3, the full variable domain is GAGVSQTPSNKVTEKGKYVELRCDPISGHTALYWYRQSLGQGPEFLIYFQGTGAADDSGLPNDRFFAVRPEGSVSTLKIQRTERGDSAVYLCATAPLTGSTDTQYFGPGTRLTVL.